The rows below give T cell receptor beta chains drawn from one sample of a study of cytomegalovirus exposure and HLA in healthy donors. Using immunoSEQ multiplex PCR, the repertoire was profiled, and TCRdb retains in-frame clones only, with some absent. The profile covers under 200,000 clones, with approximately 90% appearing a single time and 0.8% to 1% taken by the ten largest. The sample consisted of PBMCs. These receptors were taken from a woman in her twenties or thirties in good health and CMV-seronegative. Each CDR3 is given with its conserved first and last residue. D genes are given only for firm matches. Some rows mark clone size as missing; the rest say once, few, many or name a class of expanded clone.

clone_size	j_call	v_call	d_call	cdr3_nt	cdr3_aa
-	TRBJ2-5	TRBV10-3	-	TGTGCCATCAGTGAAGACTACGAGACCCAGTACTTC	CAISEDYETQYF
-	TRBJ2-2	TRBV27	-	TGTGCCAGCAGTGAGGCAGGACTCGGGGAGCTGTTTTTT	CASSEAGLGELFF
once	TRBJ2-7	TRBV4-1	-	TGCGCCAGTGGGGGGACCTACGAGCAGTACTTC	CASGGTYEQYF
-	TRBJ1-5	TRBV6-4	-	TGTGCCAGCAGACCCACGGGGTCAAGCAATCAGCCCCAGCATTTT	CASRPTGSSNQPQHF
-	TRBJ2-5	TRBV5-1	TRBD2	TGCGCCAGCAGCGAGGGACTAGCGGGAGGAGAGACCCAGTACTTC	CASSEGLAGGETQYF
-	TRBJ2-1	TRBV28	TRBD1	TGTGCCAGCAGTTGGGGACAGGCTTACAATGAGCAGTTCTTC	CASSWGQAYNEQFF
-	TRBJ2-5	TRBV19	-	TGTGCCAGTAGTAAGAATCCCGCCGGAGGGGAGACCCAGTACTTC	CASSKNPAGGETQYF
-	TRBJ2-3	TRBV7-3	-	TGTGCCAGCAGCTTAAACGCGTGGGATACGCAGTATTTT	CASSLNAWDTQYF
-	TRBJ2-7	TRBV5-5	TRBD2	TGTGCCAGCAGCTTGGACGGCGGGGGGGCCTACGAGCAGTACTTC	CASSLDGGGAYEQYF
once	TRBJ2-2	TRBV28	-	TGTGCCAGCAGTCCCCCCTACACCGGGGAGCTGTTTTTT	CASSPPYTGELFF
-	TRBJ2-3	TRBV13	TRBD2	TGTGCCAGCAGCTTAGCAGCGGGGGGCACAGATACGCAGTATTTT	CASSLAAGGTDTQYF
once	TRBJ2-1	TRBV5-4	TRBD2	TGTGCCAGCAGCTCAGGACTAGCGGGAGTCAATGAGCAGTTCTTC	CASSSGLAGVNEQFF
-	TRBJ1-4	TRBV19	-	TGTGCCAGCGTTTGGGGCGAAAAACTGTTTTTT	CASVWGEKLFF
-	TRBJ2-5	TRBV29-1	TRBD2	TGCAGCGCCACCGGAGCGGGGGAGACCCAGTACTTC	CSATGAGETQYF
-	TRBJ2-7	TRBV27	-	TGTGCCAGCAGTCACCCCGAGAACGGGAGACCTTCCTACGAGCAGTACTTC	CASSHPENGRPSYEQYF
-	TRBJ2-3	TRBV9	TRBD2	TGTGCCTCCGGGACGAGCGGGGGGGCCTTCACAGATACGCAGTATTTT	CASGTSGGAFTDTQYF
-	TRBJ2-1	TRBV15	-	TGTGCCACCAGCAGCCGGGGGAATGAGCAGTTCTTC	CATSSRGNEQFF
-	TRBJ2-7	TRBV21-1	-	TGTGCCAGCAGCAAAGACAACCACGAGCAGTACTTC	CASSKDNHEQYF
once	TRBJ2-7	TRBV11-2	-	TGTGCCAGCAGCTTAGATAGCGGCGCAGCCCAAGGATACGAGCAGTACTTC	CASSLDSGAAQGYEQYF
-	TRBJ1-2	TRBV6-1	-	TGTGCCAGCACCCACAGTTCCTATGGCTACACCTTC	CASTHSSYGYTF
-	TRBJ2-2	TRBV25-1	-	TGTGCCAGCACAGAGGGGGTGTTTACCGGGGAGCTGTTTTTT	CASTEGVFTGELFF
once	TRBJ1-2	TRBV7-9	-	TGTGCCAGCAGCGCAATCAGCGACAGGTACGATGGCTACACCTTC	CASSAISDRYDGYTF
few	TRBJ2-1	TRBV10-3	TRBD2	TGTGCCACCTTTAGCGGGGGAATCAATGAGCAGTTCTTC	CATFSGGINEQFF
-	TRBJ1-3	TRBV28	-	TGTGCCAGCAGTTTATACACGGGAAACACCATATATTTT	CASSLYTGNTIYF
-	TRBJ2-1	TRBV19	-	TGTGCCAGTAGAGGACACTCCTACAATGAGCAGTTCTTC	CASRGHSYNEQFF
once	TRBJ2-2	TRBV7-9	-	TGTGCCAGCAGCTTACAACAGTCGAACACCGGGGAGCTGTTTTTT	CASSLQQSNTGELFF
-	TRBJ1-5	TRBV5-8	-	TGTGCCAGCAGCTCTCCTTATAATAGTCAGCCCCAGCATTTT	CASSSPYNSQPQHF
-	TRBJ2-5	TRBV7-9	TRBD1	TGTGCCAGCAGCTTGGGACAGGGTGGTATGGAGACCCAGTACTTC	CASSLGQGGMETQYF
-	TRBJ1-6	TRBV5-8	TRBD1	TGTGCCAGCAGCTTGGGGGCAGGGACAGTCCTTAATTCACCCCTCCACTTT	CASSLGAGTVLNSPLHF
-	TRBJ2-2	TRBV30	-	TGTGCCTGGAGCGGAGGGCCGTTGGGTTCCGGGGAGCTGTTTTTT	CAWSGGPLGSGELFF
-	TRBJ2-7	TRBV28	TRBD2	TGTGCCAGCAGTTCCCGTGGTAGCGGGAGTTACGAGCAGTACTTC	CASSSRGSGSYEQYF
once	TRBJ2-2	TRBV9	-	TGTGCCAGCAGCGTAGCTCACGGGACCGGGGAGCTGTTTTTT	CASSVAHGTGELFF
once	TRBJ1-4	TRBV29-1	-	TGCAGCGTTGCGCAGGGCTACGAAAAACTGTTTTTT	CSVAQGYEKLFF
-	TRBJ1-2	TRBV6-4	-	TGTGCCACCCTATCAGGGGCTAACTATGGCTACACCTTC	CATLSGANYGYTF
few	TRBJ1-2	TRBV27	-	TGTGCCAGCAGCCCCCGCTGGACAGATAACTATGGCTACACCTTC	CASSPRWTDNYGYTF
-	TRBJ2-7	TRBV27	TRBD2	TGTGCCAGCAGTTTGTGGGGGGGCTACGAGCAGTACTTC	CASSLWGGYEQYF
-	TRBJ2-7	TRBV30	-	TGTGCCTGGAGGAAGAGCTCCTACGAGCAGTACTTC	CAWRKSSYEQYF
-	TRBJ1-2	TRBV30	-	TGTGCCTGGATGGGAGGCAACTCCGGCTACACCTTC	CAWMGGNSGYTF
once	TRBJ2-7	TRBV5-1	-	TGCGCCAGCAGCCCCCGACAGACTTCCTACGAGCAGTACTTC	CASSPRQTSYEQYF
-	TRBJ2-1	TRBV5-1	TRBD2	TGCGCCAGCAGCATGGAGCGGGGGGCCTACAATGAGCAGTTCTTC	CASSMERGAYNEQFF